Sequencing of this T cell receptor (beta chain) was carried out in a study of Graves' ophthalmopathy and Graves' hyperthyroidism. The germline gives CDR1 DFQATT, CDR2 SNEGSKA (reference sequence). Trimming left V 4 bases short and J 7 bases short, with 11 bases between. The CDR3 totals 11 residues. This clonotype was observed at least ten times. The authors amplified TCR beta CDR3 regions from RNA transcripts. In the first round, RT-PCR was carried out with HTBI primers, and a multiplex PCR formed the second round. MiXCR, run by TCRdb on the multiplex PCR reads, gives a single entry per CDR3 protein. The sample has nearly 400,000 distinct CDR3 sequences, about 16% seen once; the top ten hold about 1.6%.

This receptor was identified in a young woman with Graves' ophthalmopathy. The material sequenced was peripheral blood. This rearrangement joins TRBV20-1 to TRBJ2-7; D gene uncertain. The CDR3 reads CSANGPLEQYF. CDR3 sequence (DNA): TGCAGTGCTAATGGCCCGTTAGAGCAGTACTTC.